Each of the 19 T cell receptor beta chains below was sequenced from the same sample in a study of T-cell reconstitution after alpha-beta-depleted transplantation in children. Unique molecular identifiers were used in preparing the TCRbeta library. A single record per CDR3 protein comes from TCRdb applying MiXCR to the PCR reads. Of approximately 630,000 distinct CDR3 sequences listed, under 15% were seen once; the top ten hold 0.79%. Material: PBMCs, obtained before TCRalphabeta/CD19-depleted stem cell transplant. The source is a girl between 2 and 10 years old with congenital amegakaryocytic thrombocytopenia, due to receive a stem cell transplant.

This clonotype has a handful of counts. The gene calls are TRBV5-1 and TRBJ2-1; D assignment may be TRBD1 or TRBD2 (6 bases each). This CDR3 contains 15 residues. Germline CDR1 and CDR2: SGHRS and YFSETQ. Trimming pared 5 bases from V and 3 bases from J, leaving 15 bases between. The CDR3 here is CASRSRTAGYNEQFF. The CDR3 coding sequence is TGCGCCAGCAGATCCCGGACAGCGGGCTACAATGAGCAGTTCTTC.

Note on this clonotype: This may arise from a read error, as a much more abundant clone is one base away. V gene TRBV5-1 combines with J gene TRBJ2-7; 8 bases are a match to TRBD1. Germline V lookup: CDR1 SGHRS, CDR2 YFSETQ. CDR3 length: 14 amino acids. The DNA of the CDR3 is TGCGCCAGCAGCTTGGGGCAGGGGGCCGACGAGCAGTGCTTC. Residues: CASSLGQGADEQCF.

The chain combines TRBV5-1 with TRBJ2-3, with a tentative D call TRBD2 (6 bases). This CDR3 spans 18 amino acids. V lost 2 bases, J lost 1 base, and 20 bases lay in between. Germline V gene data show CDR1 as SGHRS and CDR2 as YFSETQ. CDR3 loop: CASSFLGRAFRGTDTQYF. In DNA, the CDR3 is TGCGCCAGCAGCTTTCTCGGGAGAGCTTTCAGGGGCACAGATACGCAGTATTTT.

This clonotype was seen more than once but under ten times. V usage is TRBV12-3 or TRBV12-4 and J usage is TRBJ2-1; D not resolved. V lost 1 base and J lost 4, with 11 bases in between. This CDR3 has 15 amino acids. CDR3 loop: CASSLEAPTYNEQFF. The CDR3 DNA reads TGTGCCAGCAGTTTAGAGGCCCCAACGTACAATGAGCAGTTCTTC.

The sample holds many counts of this clonotype. The rearrangement uses TRBV20-1 and TRBJ2-4; D gene uncertain. Germline CDR1 DFQATT, CDR2 SNEGSKA (reference sequence). V dropped 6 bases and J dropped 5 bases, with 20 bases sitting between them. The CDR3 is 15 residues long. DNA of the CDR3: TGCAGTGCCCAGACATTTCCCCCGGACCAAAACATTCAGTACTTC. Amino acids: CSAQTFPPDQNIQYF.

The rearrangement uses TRBV7-9 and TRBJ2-7, with D uncertain. The V end was cut by 2 bases, the J end by 5 bases, with 10 bases between. The CDR3 is 13 amino acids. Germline V gene sequence: CDR1 SEHNR, CDR2 FQNEAQ (reference sequence). CDR3 in amino acids: CASSLLGIDEQYF. The CDR3 region has the DNA TGTGCCAGCAGCTTACTGGGGATAGACGAGCAGTACTTC.

This clonotype was found many times. The rearrangement uses TRBV4-1 and TRBJ1-2, with D possibly being TRBD1 (5 bases). Germline assignment: CDR1 MGHRA and CDR2 YSYEKL. The CDR3 totals 15 residues. Trimming cost V 1 base and J 2 bases, with 11 bases left between them. CDR3 amino acids: CASSQVQGGNYGYTF. The CDR3 bases are TGCGCCAGCAGCCAAGTCCAGGGAGGGAACTATGGCTACACCTTC.

The chain carries TRBV5-8 and TRBJ2-5; 9 bases are shared with TRBD1. The germline V gene encodes CDR1 SGHTS and CDR2 YDEGEE. The CDR3 covers 15 residues. Trimming removed 4 bases from V and 3 bases from J; junction bases left unmatched: 7. This CDR3 reads CASSTGQGPKETQYF. The DNA for the CDR3 is TGTGCCAGCAGCACGGGACAGGGTCCCAAAGAGACCCAGTACTTC.

This clonotype was found a few times. The chain uses TRBV10-2 and TRBJ2-3; the D gene is possibly TRBD2 (6 bases). Trimming removed 3 bases from V and 2 bases from J, with 12 bases in between. From germline, CDR1 is WSHSY and CDR2 SAAADI. CDR3 length: 15 amino acids. The CDR3 sequence: CASSDSGPLTDTQYF. DNA of the CDR3: TGCGCCAGCAGTGATAGCGGTCCCCTCACAGATACGCAGTATTTT.

The rearrangement uses TRBV7-9 and TRBJ1-6; TRBD1 agrees at 10 bases. In germline, CDR1 is SEHNR, CDR2 FQNEAQ (reference sequence). CDR3 length: 17 amino acids. V shed 4 bases, J shed 7 bases, and the junction held 10 bases outside the gene matches. The CDR3 loop is CASSSPPGQGRNSPLHF. CDR3 coding DNA: TGTGCCAGCAGCTCTCCTCCGGGACAGGGGCGAAATTCACCCCTCCACTTT.

This clonotype showed up many times. As DNA, the CDR3 is TGCAGTGCTAGAGTTGCTGGCGCTAGCGGGCCTAGAGACGAGCAGTACTTC. Amino acids: CSARVAGASGPRDEQYF. The genes are TRBV20-1 and TRBJ2-7; 8 nucleotides agree with TRBD2. V lost 1 base, J lost 5 bases, and 16 bases stayed unmatched. The V gene's germline CDR1 is DFQATT and CDR2 SNEGSKA (reference sequence). This CDR3 is built from 17 residues.

This clonotype has a handful of counts. The DNA for the CDR3 is TGTGCCAGTAGTACCACAGGGGGCGCGTATCCTAACTATGGCTACACCTTC. Residues: CASSTTGGAYPNYGYTF. This rearrangement joins TRBV19 to TRBJ1-2; 9 bases align to TRBD1. This CDR3 spans 17 amino acids. Germline trimming cut 4 bases from V and 0 bases from J; bases unmatched to any gene: 9. The V gene's germline CDR1 is LNHDA and CDR2 SQIVND (reference sequence).

This clonotype has at least ten counts. The V and J genes are TRBV11-2 and TRBJ2-1, with D unclear. Germline values: CDR1 SGHAT, CDR2 FQNNGV. The length of the CDR3 is 14 residues. Trimming stripped 1 base from V and 7 bases from J, with 11 bases between. For the CDR3, the DNA is TGTGCCAGCAGCTTAGTTGGGGTTTTGAATGAGCAGTTCTTC. Translation: CASSLVGVLNEQFF.

The table lists this clonotype with a few counts. The chain carries TRBV7-6 and TRBJ2-7; a weak D match, TRBD1 (6 bases). CDR1 is SGHVS and CDR2 is FNYEAQ in the germline V gene. The CDR3 runs to 13 residues. Trimming removed 4 bases from V and 0 bases from J, with 7 bases in between. This chain's CDR3 is CASSWGRSYEQYF. Here the CDR3 DNA reads TGTGCCAGCAGCTGGGGGCGCTCCTACGAGCAGTACTTC.

This chain connects TRBV11-2 to TRBJ2-2, with 10 bases matching TRBD2. This CDR3 has 14 residues. V lost 3 bases to trimming and J lost 5 bases; unmatched junction nucleotides: 0. Germline assignment: CDR1 SGHAT and CDR2 FQNNGV. In DNA, the CDR3 is TGTGCCAGCAGCTTGACTAGCGGGACCGGGGAGCTGTTTTTT. It specifies CASSLTSGTGELFF.

A note on this clonotype: The junction departs from germline at one end; a sequencing error may be responsible. The CDR3 region has the DNA TGCGCCAACAGCCCAGCTACCCCTCCGGGACTAGCGGACTACAATGAGCAGTTCTTC. Its translation: CANSPATPPGLADYNEQFF. This sequence joins TRBV4-1 and TRBJ2-1; TRBD2 aligns across 11 bases. The germline V gene has CDR1 MGHRA and CDR2 YSYEKL. The CDR3 has 19 residues.

Note on this clonotype: This could be a read error, since a much larger clone is one nucleotide away. The chain links TRBV20-1 to TRBJ2-3; weak D call: TRBD2 (5 bases). CDR3 size: 17 residues. CDR1 and CDR2 from the germline V gene are DFQATT and SNEGSKA (reference sequence). In DNA form, the CDR3 reads TGCTGTGCTAGAGGAGGTCCTTGGGTCCACCTCACAGATACGCAGTATTTT. Translating it yields CCARGGPWVHLTDTQYF.

J is TRBJ1-5 and V is TRBV10-3; possible D gene TRBD1, 6 bases. CDR3 length: 18 amino acids. Trimming stripped 2 bases from V and 5 bases from J, with 22 bases between. The germline CDR1 and CDR2 sequences are ENHRY and SYGVKD. CDR3 in amino acids: CAISEPDQGPGKHQPQHF. DNA for the CDR3: TGTGCCATCAGTGAGCCGGATCAGGGGCCAGGGAAGCATCAGCCCCAGCATTTT.

This clonotype was observed a handful of times. The J gene is TRBJ2-1, the V gene TRBV20-1; D may match TRBD1 or TRBD2 (5 bases each). Germline CDR1 reads DFQATT; CDR2 reads SNEGSKA (reference sequence). CDR3 length: 21 residues. Trimming stripped 1 base from V and 6 bases from J, with 34 bases between. The CDR3 DNA reads TGCAGTGCTAGAGGGGAAGGGGCAAAAATCACGGGATATTTTCGAGGCAATGAGCAGTTCTTC. It is translated as CSARGEGAKITGYFRGNEQFF.